This T cell receptor beta chain was obtained from a study of shared T cell receptors in the human thymus. As to this clone: Germline and junction disagree at one end, which may indicate a read error.

Here immunoSEQ multiplex PCR was the method, and the copy in TCRdb shows in-frame clones only, minus some. Among 540,000 or so clones listed, around 78% were seen once. Per germline, CDR1 MRHNA and CDR2 SNTAGT. The length of the CDR3 is 9 residues. These sequences were also reported in another study, on human thymus T cells. That source notes: Resections from corrective heart surgery supplied the thymus tissue.

Sequences were obtained from thymocytes. The TCR comes from a boy younger than two with a congenital heart defect. This chain links TRBV6-4 with TRBJ1-6; D perhaps matches TRBD1 (6 bases). CDR3 residues: CGGHSPLHF. The CDR3 DNA sequence: TGCGGGGGGCATTCACCCCTCCACTTT.